The 7 T cell receptor beta chains below were found in one sample sequenced in a study of cytomegalovirus exposure and HLA in healthy donors. Generated by immunoSEQ multiplex PCR, the TCRdb table keeps only in-frame clones and is missing some. The sample lists under 200,000 clones, 80% to 90% occurring once. Sequenced input: PBMCs. Receptor source: a woman aged 30 to 39 in good health and CMV-seronegative.

The V call is TRBV7-9, the J call TRBJ1-1; TRBD1 matches at 7 bases. V lost 1 base, J lost 4 bases, and 6 bases stayed unmatched. Germline V gives CDR1 SEHNR, CDR2 FQNEAQ (reference sequence). The CDR3 runs to 15 residues. CDR3 in amino acids: CASSLVGRGSTEAFF. CDR3 coding DNA: TGTGCCAGCAGCTTAGTCGGCAGGGGGAGCACTGAAGCTTTCTTT. The entire variable domain, with the rest obtained from reference TRBV7-9 and TRBJ1-1, is as follows: DTGVSQNPRHKITKRGQNVTFRCDPISEHNRLYWYRQTLGQGPEFLTYFQNEAQLEKSRLLSDRFSAERPKGSFSTLEIQRTEQGDSAMYLCASSLVGRGSTEAFFGQGTRLTVV.

The rearrangement uses TRBV9 and TRBJ1-2; 8 bases line up with TRBD1. CDR3 length: 16 amino acids. CDR1 and CDR2 (germline): SGDLS, YYNGEE. Germline trimming cut 3 bases from V and 3 bases from J; bases unmatched to any gene: 10. The CDR3 sequence is CASSAAGGALYYGYTF. In nucleotides, the CDR3 is TGTGCCAGCAGCGCAGCAGGGGGCGCCTTGTACTATGGCTACACCTTC.

The chain couples TRBV4-2 to TRBJ1-2; 7 bases match TRBD1. The length of the CDR3 is 20 residues. With 0 bases clipped from V and 4 bases from J, the junction kept 20 bases outside the gene matches. Germline CDR1 reads LGHNA; CDR2 reads YNFKEQ. CDR3 bases: TGTGCCAGCAGCCAAGATGAAGCCCGAGGGGCTCAGGCAGGGGGCTATGGCTACACCTTC. Translating gives CASSQDEARGAQAGGYGYTF.

This sequence joins TRBV7-6 and TRBJ2-7, with D unclear. CDR1 is SGHVS, CDR2 FNYEAQ, per germline. There are 12 residues in the CDR3. Trimming shortened V by 6 bases and J by 2 bases, and 8 bases separated the two germline ends. The chain's CDR3 is CASSPRAYEQYF. In DNA, the CDR3 is TGTGCCAGCAGTCCAAGGGCCTACGAGCAGTACTTC.

This rearrangement joins TRBV28 to TRBJ1-3; D gene unclear. Per the germline V gene, CDR1 is MDHEN and CDR2 is SYDVKM. There are 14 residues in the CDR3. V lost 5 bases to trimming and J lost 0 bases, with 8 bases between them. The CDR3 loop reads CASSGVSSGNTIYF. In DNA form, the CDR3 reads TGTGCCAGCAGTGGTGTGAGCTCTGGAAACACCATATATTTT.

The V call is TRBV29-1, the J call TRBJ1-2; D unresolved. Germline values: CDR1 SQVTM, CDR2 ANQGSEA. The V end lost 3 bases, the J end lost 8 bases, and 10 bases lay between the germline ends. The CDR3 contains 11 residues. CDR3 in amino acids: CSVEGVNGYTF. As DNA, the CDR3 is TGCAGCGTTGAGGGCGTAAACGGCTACACCTTC.

This chain connects TRBV19 to TRBJ2-7, with 7 positions matching TRBD2. From germline, CDR1 is LNHDA and CDR2 SQIVND (reference sequence). The V segment lost 6 bases and the J segment 6 bases; nucleotides outside the gene matches: 11. The CDR3 contains 14 residues. This CDR3 is CASSPSQLASEQYF. As DNA, the CDR3 is TGTGCCAGTAGCCCATCCCAACTAGCGTCCGAGCAGTACTTC.